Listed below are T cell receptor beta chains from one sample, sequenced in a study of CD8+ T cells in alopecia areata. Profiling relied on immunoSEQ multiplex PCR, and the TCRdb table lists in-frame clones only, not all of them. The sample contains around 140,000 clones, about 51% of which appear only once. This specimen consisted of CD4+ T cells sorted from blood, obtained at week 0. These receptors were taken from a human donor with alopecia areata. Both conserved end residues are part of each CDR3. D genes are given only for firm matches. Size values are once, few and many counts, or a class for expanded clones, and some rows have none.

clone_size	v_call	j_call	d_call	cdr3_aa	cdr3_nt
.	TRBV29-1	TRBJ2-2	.	CSVVRHTGELFF	TGCAGCGTTGTACGGCACACCGGGGAGCTGTTTTTT
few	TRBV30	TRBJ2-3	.	CAWSVGGDTQYF	TGTGCCTGGAGTGTGGGGGGAGATACGCAGTATTTT
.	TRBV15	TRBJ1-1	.	CATSLKGGTEAFF	TGTGCCACCAGCCTAAAGGGGGGGACTGAAGCTTTCTTT
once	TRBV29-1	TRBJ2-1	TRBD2	CSALGTSGRQNNEQFF	TGCAGCGCGTTGGGGACTAGCGGGAGGCAGAACAATGAGCAGTTCTTC
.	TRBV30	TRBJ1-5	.	CAWSVLGVDQPQHF	TGTGCCTGGAGTGTACTGGGGGTGGATCAGCCCCAGCATTTT
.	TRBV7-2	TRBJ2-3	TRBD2	CASSLGTADRGVTDTQYF	TGTGCCAGCAGCTTAGGGACGGCGGATCGGGGGGTCACAGATACGCAGTATTTT
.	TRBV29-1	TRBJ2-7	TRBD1	CSVVGQGLSEQYF	TGCAGCGTCGTGGGACAGGGGTTGTCCGAGCAGTACTTC
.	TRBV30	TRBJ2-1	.	CAWSVRTTAEPYNEQFF	TGTGCCTGGAGTGTACGAACAACAGCAGAACCCTACAATGAGCAGTTCTTC
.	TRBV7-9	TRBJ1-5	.	CASSLEGAQHF	TGTGCCAGCAGCTTAGAAGGGGCCCAGCATTTT
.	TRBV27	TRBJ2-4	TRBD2	CASTDPGGLAKNIQYF	TGTGCCAGCACCGACCCGGGGGGGCTAGCCAAAAACATTCAGTACTTC
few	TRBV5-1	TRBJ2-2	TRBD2	CASSLAAGGNTGELFF	TGCGCCAGCAGCTTGGCAGCGGGAGGTAACACCGGGGAGCTGTTTTTT
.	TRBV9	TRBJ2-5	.	CASSGSLAQRETQYF	TGTGCCAGCAGCGGATCCCTAGCGCAGCGAGAGACCCAGTACTTC
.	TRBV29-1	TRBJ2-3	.	CSVEGRYTDTQYF	TGCAGCGTTGAGGGACGCTACACAGATACGCAGTATTTT
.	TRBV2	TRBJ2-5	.	CASSEVASVTQYF	TGTGCCAGCAGTGAAGTAGCCTCCGTGACCCAGTACTTC
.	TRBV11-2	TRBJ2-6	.	CASSPVGQFSGANVLTF	TGTGCCAGCAGCCCCGTAGGTCAGTTCTCTGGGGCCAACGTCCTGACTTTC
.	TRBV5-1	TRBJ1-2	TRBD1	CASSFTGDYGYTF	TGCGCCAGCAGCTTCACAGGGGACTATGGCTACACCTTC
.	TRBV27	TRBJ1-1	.	CASSLSPAGDTEAFF	TGTGCCAGCAGTTTATCGCCGGCAGGCGACACTGAAGCTTTCTTT
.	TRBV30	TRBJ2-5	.	CAWKTGAGLETQYF	TGTGCCTGGAAAACGGGGGCAGGGTTGGAGACCCAGTACTTC
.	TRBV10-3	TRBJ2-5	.	CAISELGGETQYF	TGTGCCATCAGTGAATTGGGAGGAGAGACCCAGTACTTC
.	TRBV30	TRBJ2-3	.	CAWSAGIADTQYF	TGTGCCTGGAGTGCGGGGATCGCAGATACGCAGTATTTT
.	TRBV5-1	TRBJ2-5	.	CASAATPTGRSETQYF	TGCGCCAGCGCAGCAACCCCGACAGGGAGGTCAGAGACCCAGTACTTC
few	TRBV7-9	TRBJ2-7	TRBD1	CASSPSGQGAREQYF	TGTGCCAGCAGCCCGTCTGGGCAGGGGGCGAGGGAGCAGTACTTC
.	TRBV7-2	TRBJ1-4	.	CASSSTAGEKLFF	TGTGCCAGCAGCTCTACCGCGGGCGAAAAACTGTTTTTT
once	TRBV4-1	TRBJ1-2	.	CASSQERSGPGGYTF	TGCGCCAGCAGCCAAGAACGTTCCGGGCCAGGGGGCTACACCTTC
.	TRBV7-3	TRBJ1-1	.	CASSLTTGNTEAFF	TGTGCCAGCAGTCTAACCACAGGGAACACTGAAGCTTTCTTT
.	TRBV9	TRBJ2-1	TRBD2	CASSVGAGVSEQFF	TGTGCCAGCAGCGTAGGAGCGGGAGTGAGTGAGCAGTTCTTC
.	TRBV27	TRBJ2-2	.	CASSRTAYTGELFF	TGTGCCAGCAGCCGGACAGCTTACACCGGGGAGCTGTTTTTT